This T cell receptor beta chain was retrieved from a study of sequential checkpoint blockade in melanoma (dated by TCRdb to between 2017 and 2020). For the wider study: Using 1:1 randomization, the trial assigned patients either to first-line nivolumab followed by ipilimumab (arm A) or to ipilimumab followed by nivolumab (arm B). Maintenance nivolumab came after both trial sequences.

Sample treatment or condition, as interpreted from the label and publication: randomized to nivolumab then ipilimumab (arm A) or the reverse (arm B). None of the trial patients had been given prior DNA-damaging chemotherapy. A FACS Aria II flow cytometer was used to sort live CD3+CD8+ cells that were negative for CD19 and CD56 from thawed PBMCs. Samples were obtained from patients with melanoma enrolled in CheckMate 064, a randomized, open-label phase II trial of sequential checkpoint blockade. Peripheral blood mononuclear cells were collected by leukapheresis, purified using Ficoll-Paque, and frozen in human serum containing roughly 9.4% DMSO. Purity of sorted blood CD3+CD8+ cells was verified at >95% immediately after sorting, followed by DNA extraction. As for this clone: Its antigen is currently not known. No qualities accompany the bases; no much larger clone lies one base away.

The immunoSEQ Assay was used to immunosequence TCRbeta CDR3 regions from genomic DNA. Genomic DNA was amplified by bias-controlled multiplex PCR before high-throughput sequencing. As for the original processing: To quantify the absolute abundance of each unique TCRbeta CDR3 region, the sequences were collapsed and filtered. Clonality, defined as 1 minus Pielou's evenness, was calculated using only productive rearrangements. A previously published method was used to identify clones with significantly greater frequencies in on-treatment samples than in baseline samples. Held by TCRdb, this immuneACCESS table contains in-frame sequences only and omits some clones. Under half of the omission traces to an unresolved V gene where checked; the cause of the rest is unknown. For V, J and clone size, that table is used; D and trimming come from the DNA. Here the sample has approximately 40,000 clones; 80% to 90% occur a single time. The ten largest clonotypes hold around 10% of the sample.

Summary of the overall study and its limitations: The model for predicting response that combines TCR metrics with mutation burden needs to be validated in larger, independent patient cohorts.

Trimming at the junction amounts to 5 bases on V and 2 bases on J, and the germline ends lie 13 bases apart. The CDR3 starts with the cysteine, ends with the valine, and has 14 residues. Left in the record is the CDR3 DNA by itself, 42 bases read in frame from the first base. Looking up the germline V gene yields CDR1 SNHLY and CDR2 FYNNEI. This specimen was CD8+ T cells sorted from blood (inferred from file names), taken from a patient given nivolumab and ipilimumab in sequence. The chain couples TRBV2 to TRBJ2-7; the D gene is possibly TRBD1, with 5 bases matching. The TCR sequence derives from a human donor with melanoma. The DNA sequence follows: TGTGCCAGCAGTACCCGCAGGGCCCCCTACGAGCAGTACGTC. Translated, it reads CASSTRRAPYEQYV.